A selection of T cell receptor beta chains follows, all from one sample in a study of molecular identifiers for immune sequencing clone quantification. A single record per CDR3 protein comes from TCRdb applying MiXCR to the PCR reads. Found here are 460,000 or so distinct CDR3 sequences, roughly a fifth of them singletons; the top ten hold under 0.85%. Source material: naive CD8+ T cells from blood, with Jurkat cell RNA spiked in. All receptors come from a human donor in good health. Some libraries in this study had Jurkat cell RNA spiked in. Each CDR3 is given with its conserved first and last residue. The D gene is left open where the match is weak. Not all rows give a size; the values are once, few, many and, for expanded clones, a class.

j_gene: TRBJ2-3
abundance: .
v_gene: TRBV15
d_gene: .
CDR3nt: TGTGCCACCAGCAGGGACTCTTACACAGATACGCAGTATTTT
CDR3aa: CATSRDSYTDTQYF

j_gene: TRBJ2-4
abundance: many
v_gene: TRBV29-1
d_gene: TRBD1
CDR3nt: TGCAGCGTTATGACGACCGGGACAGAGAAGTCTTTAGCCAAAAACATTCAGTACTTC
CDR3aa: CSVMTTGTEKSLAKNIQYF

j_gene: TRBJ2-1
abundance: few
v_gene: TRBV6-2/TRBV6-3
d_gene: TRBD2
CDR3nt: TGTGCCAGCAGGAGACTAGCGGGAGTAATTGATGAGCAGTTCTTC
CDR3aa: CASRRLAGVIDEQFF

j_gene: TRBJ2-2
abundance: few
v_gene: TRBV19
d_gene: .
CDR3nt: TGTGCCGGTAGTATATATCCGAACACCGGGGAGCTGTTTTTT
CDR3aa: CAGSIYPNTGELFF

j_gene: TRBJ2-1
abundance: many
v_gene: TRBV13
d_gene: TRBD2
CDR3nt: TGTGCCAGCAGCCCCCCCAGCGGGACCTACAATGAGCAGTTCTTC
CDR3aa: CASSPPSGTYNEQFF

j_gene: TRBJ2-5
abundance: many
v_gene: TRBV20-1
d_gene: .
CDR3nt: TGCAGTGCTACGTGGGGCATAGAGACCCAGTACTTC
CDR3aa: CSATWGIETQYF

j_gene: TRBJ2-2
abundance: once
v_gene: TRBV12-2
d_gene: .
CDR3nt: TGTGCAAGTCGCTTAGGGACCCCGGGGCTGTTTTTT
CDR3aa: CASRLGTPGLFF

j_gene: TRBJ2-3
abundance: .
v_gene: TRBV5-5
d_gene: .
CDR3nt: TGTGCCAGCATGAGTGGAGAGCTTAGCACAGATACGCAGTATTTT
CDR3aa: CASMSGELSTDTQYF

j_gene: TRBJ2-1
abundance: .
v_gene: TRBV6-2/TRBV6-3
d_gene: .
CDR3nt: TGTGCCAGCAGTTACTCGGCTAGCGCTTCCTACAATGAGCAGTTCTTC
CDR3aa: CASSYSASASYNEQFF

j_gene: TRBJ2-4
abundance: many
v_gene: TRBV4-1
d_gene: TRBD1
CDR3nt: TGCGCCAGCAGCCCCGTTCCAGGGACAGGGGGTTCCAAAAACATTCAGTACTTC
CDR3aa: CASSPVPGTGGSKNIQYF

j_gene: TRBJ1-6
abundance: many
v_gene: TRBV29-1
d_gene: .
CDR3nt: TGCAGCGTTGAATCCCAGAATTCACCCCTCCACTTT
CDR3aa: CSVESQNSPLHF

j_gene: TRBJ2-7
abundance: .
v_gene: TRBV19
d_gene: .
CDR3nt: TGTGCCAGTAGCCTCGCCAGCAGGGCCCCCTCCTACGAGCAGTACTTC
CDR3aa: CASSLASRAPSYEQYF

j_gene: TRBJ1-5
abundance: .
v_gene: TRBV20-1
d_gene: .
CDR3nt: TGCAGTGCTAGAGATAAGGACAGCCCCGACGTGTATAGCAATCAGCCCCAGCATTTT
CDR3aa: CSARDKDSPDVYSNQPQHF

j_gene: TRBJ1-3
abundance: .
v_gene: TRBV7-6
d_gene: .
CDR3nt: TGTGCCAGGCAAGGGTGTAGTTCGGGAAACACCATATATTTT
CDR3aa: CARQGCSSGNTIYF

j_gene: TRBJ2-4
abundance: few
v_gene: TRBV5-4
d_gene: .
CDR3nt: TGTGCCAGCAGCTTGGAAGCCGAAAACATTCAGTACTTC
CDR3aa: CASSLEAENIQYF

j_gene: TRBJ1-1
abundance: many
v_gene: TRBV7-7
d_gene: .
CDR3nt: TGTGCCAGCAGCTCCCTATTGGCTTTCTTT
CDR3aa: CASSSLLAFF

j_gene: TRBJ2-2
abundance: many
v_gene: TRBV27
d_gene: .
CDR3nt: TGTGCCAGCAGCTGGGCGGGTCAGATTAACACCGGGGAGCTGTTTTTT
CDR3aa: CASSWAGQINTGELFF

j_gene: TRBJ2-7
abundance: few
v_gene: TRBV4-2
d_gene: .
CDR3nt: TGTGCCAGCAGCCAAGAACCAGGTCCCTACGAGCAGTACTTC
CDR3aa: CASSQEPGPYEQYF

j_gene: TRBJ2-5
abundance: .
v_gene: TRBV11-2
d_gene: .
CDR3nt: TGTGCCAGCAGCTCCACCCCGGGGAGGCTAGCCGAAGAGACCCAGTACTTC
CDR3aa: CASSSTPGRLAEETQYF

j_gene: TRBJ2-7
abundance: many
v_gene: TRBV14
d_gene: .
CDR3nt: TGTGCCAGCAGCCAAGCGGGGGTTTGGTACGAGCAGTACTTC
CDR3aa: CASSQAGVWYEQYF

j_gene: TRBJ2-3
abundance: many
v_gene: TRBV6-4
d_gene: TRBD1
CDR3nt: TGTGCCAGCAGTGACCAGTACACAGGGGATGGCACAGATACGCAGTATTTT
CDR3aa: CASSDQYTGDGTDTQYF

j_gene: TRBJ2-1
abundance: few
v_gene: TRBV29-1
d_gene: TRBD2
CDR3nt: TGCAGCGTCACGGGAGGAACGAACAATGAGCAGTTCTTC
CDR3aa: CSVTGGTNNEQFF

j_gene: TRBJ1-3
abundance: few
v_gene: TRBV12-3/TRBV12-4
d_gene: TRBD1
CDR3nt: TGTGCCAGCAGTTGGGACAGCTCTGGAAACACCATATATTTT
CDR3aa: CASSWDSSGNTIYF

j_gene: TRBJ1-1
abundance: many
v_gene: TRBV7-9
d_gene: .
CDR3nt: TGTGCCAGCAGCTTCTCCGGGGGAAGTATGAACACTGAAGCTTTCTTT
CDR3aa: CASSFSGGSMNTEAFF

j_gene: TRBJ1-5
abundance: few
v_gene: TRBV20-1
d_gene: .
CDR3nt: TGCAGTGCTAGAGGGGCTGAGGCAATGATTTATAGCAATCAGCCCCAGCATTTT
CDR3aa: CSARGAEAMIYSNQPQHF

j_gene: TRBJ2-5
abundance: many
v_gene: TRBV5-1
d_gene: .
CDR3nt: TGCGCCAGCAGCTTGGCCGGGACTCCCCCTACCCAGTACTTC
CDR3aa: CASSLAGTPPTQYF

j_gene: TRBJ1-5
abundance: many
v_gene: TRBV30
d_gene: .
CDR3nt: TGTCCGCAGGGATTTCAGCCCCAGCATTTT
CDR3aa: CPQGFQPQHF

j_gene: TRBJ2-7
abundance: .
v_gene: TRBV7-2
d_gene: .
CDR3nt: TGTGCCAGCAGCTTGGTTCTCGGGCCTCAAACCTACGAGCAGTACTTC
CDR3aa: CASSLVLGPQTYEQYF

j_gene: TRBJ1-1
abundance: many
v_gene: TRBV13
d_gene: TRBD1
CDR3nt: TGTGCCAGCAGCCGCCACAGGGGCGGCACTGAAGCTTTCTTT
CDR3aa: CASSRHRGGTEAFF

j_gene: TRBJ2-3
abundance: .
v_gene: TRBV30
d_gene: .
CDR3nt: TGTGCCTGGAGTGTACAGGAGCTCACAGATACGCAGTATTTT
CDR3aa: CAWSVQELTDTQYF

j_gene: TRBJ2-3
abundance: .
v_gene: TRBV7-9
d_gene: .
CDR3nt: TGTGCCAGCAGCTTAGCGGTGGCTGGCACAGATACGCAGTATTTT
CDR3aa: CASSLAVAGTDTQYF

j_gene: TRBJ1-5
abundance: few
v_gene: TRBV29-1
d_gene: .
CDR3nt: TGCAGCGTTGTATTCACAGATACGCAGCATTTT
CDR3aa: CSVVFTDTQHF

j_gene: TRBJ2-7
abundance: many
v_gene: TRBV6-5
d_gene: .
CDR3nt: TGTGCCAGCAGTTACTCGGGCCAGCGCCATATCTACGAGCAGTACTTC
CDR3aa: CASSYSGQRHIYEQYF

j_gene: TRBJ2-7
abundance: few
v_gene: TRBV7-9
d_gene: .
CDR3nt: TGTGCCAGCAGCACAGGGATCAACGAGCAGTACTTC
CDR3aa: CASSTGINEQYF

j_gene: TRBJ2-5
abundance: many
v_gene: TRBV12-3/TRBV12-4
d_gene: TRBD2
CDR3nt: TGTGCCAGCAGTCCCGCAGGGAGGGGAGAGACCCAGTACTTC
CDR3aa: CASSPAGRGETQYF

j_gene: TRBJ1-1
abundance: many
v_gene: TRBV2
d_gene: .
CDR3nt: TGTGCCAGCCGGATACCAAGGGAAATGAACACTGAAGCTTTCTTT
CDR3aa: CASRIPREMNTEAFF

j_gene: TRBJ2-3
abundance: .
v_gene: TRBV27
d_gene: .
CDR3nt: TGTGCCAGCAATGCCGGGCCCTACTTCACAGATACGCAGTATTTT
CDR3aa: CASNAGPYFTDTQYF

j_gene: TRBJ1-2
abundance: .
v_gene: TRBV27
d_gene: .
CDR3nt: TGTGCCAGCAGTTTGTTGAGGGGGTTGGGTGGCTACACCTTC
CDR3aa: CASSLLRGLGGYTF

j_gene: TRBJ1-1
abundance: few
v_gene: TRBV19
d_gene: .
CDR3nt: TGTGCCAGTAGTATCTTTACTGAAGCTTTCTTT
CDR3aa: CASSIFTEAFF

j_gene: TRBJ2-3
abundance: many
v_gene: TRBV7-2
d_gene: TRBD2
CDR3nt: TGTGCCAGCAGCTTAGCGTTTCTAGCGGGGGATACGCAGTATTTT
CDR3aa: CASSLAFLAGDTQYF

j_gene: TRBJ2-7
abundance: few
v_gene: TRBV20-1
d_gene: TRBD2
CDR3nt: TGCAGTGCTAGAGGGACTAGCGGGGCCCTTACCTACGAGCAGTACTTC
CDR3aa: CSARGTSGALTYEQYF

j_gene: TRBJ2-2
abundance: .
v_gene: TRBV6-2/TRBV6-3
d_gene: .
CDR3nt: TGTGCCAGCAGTTACGAGGTTTGGAGAACTAACACCGGGGAGCTGTTTTTT
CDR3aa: CASSYEVWRTNTGELFF

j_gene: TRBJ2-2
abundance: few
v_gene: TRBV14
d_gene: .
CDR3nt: TGTGCCAGCAGCCAGGGAGTCGGCCTCTACGGGGAGCCGTTTTTT
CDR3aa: CASSQGVGLYGEPFF

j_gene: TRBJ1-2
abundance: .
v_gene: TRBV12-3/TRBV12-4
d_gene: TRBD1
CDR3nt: TGTGCCAGCAGTTCCCACAGGGGGCAGGGCTATGGCTACACCTTC
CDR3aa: CASSSHRGQGYGYTF

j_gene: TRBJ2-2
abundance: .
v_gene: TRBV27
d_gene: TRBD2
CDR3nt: TGTGCCAGCAGTTTGACTAGCGGAACCGGGGAGCTGTTTTTT
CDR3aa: CASSLTSGTGELFF

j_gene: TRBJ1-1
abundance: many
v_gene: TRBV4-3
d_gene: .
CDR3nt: TGCGCCAGCAGCCAAGATACCACAGGTTTGAACACTGAAGCTTTCTTT
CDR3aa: CASSQDTTGLNTEAFF

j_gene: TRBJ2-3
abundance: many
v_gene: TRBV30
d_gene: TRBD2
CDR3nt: TGTGCCTGGGCCCTAGCGGGAGGTTCAGATACGCAGTATTTT
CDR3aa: CAWALAGGSDTQYF

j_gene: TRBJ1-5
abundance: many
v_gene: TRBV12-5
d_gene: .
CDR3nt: TGTGCTAGTGGTTTCATGACAGGTAGAGGGGACAATCAGCCCCAGCATTTT
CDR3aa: CASGFMTGRGDNQPQHF

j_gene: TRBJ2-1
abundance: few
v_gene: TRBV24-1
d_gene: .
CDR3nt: TGTGCCACCAGTGATCCAACACACAGGGTAGAGGGGCAGTTCTTC
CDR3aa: CATSDPTHRVEGQFF

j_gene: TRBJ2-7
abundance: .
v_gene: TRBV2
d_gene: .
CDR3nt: TGTGCCAGCAGCGATCCCCGGGGCGTCTCTTACGAGCAGTACTTC
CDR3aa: CASSDPRGVSYEQYF

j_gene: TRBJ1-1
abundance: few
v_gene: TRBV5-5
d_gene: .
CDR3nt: TGTGCCAGCAGCTTGTGGGCAGGGGCTGTGAATGAAGCTTTCTTT
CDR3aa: CASSLWAGAVNEAFF

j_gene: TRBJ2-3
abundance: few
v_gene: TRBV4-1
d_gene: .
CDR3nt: TGCGCCAGCAGCCAGGCCCAGAGCTCCACAGATACGCAGTATTTT
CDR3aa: CASSQAQSSTDTQYF

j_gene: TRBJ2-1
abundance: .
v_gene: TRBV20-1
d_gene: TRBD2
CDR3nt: TGCAGTGCCAGCCACGCGGGGAGGGCTGGCAATGAGCAGTTCTTC
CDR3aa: CSASHAGRAGNEQFF

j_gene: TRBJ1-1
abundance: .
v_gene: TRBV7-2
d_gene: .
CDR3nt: TGTGCCAGCAGCTTAGATGGACGGGCAGTGAGGAACACTGAAGCTTTCTTT
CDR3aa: CASSLDGRAVRNTEAFF

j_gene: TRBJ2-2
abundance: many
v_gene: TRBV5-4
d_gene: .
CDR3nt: TGTGCCAGCAGCGTTGATGGGGGGCCGGGCGGGGAGCTGTTTTTT
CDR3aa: CASSVDGGPGGELFF

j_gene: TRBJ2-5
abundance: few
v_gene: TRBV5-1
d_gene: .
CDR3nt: TGCGCCAGCAGCTTTAACCGACTCACAGGGTATGAAGAGACCCAGTACTTC
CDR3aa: CASSFNRLTGYEETQYF

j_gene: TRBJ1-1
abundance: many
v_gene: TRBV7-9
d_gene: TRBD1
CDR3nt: TGTGCCAGCAGCCTTAACCTAAGGGACAGTGAAGCTTTCTTT
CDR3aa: CASSLNLRDSEAFF